The 27 T cell receptor beta chains below all came from one sample that was sequenced in a study of CD8+CD57+ T cells in acquired aplastic anemia. TCR beta VDJ and CDR3 were profiled, and genomic DNA was the template. TCRdb passed the reads through MiXCR, listing each CDR3 protein once. The sample shows approximately 130,000 distinct CDR3 sequences, under 60% of them seen only once. Selection for sequencing was limited to patients who had shown CD8+CD57+ cell expansion by flow cytometry. The material sequenced was sorted CD4+, CD8+, or CD8+CD57+ T cells (not recorded which) from PBMCs. The receptors here all came from a human donor with aplastic anemia.

The chain joins TRBV16 to TRBJ1-3; TRBD1 is a possible D gene (6 bases). This CDR3 has 18 amino acids. Per the germline V gene, CDR1 is KGHSY and CDR2 is FQNENV. Trimming left V 1 base short and J 0 bases short, with 16 bases between. The CDR3 reads CASSQLTTGLPSGNTIYF. CDR3 DNA sequence: TGTGCCAGCAGCCAATTGACCACAGGGCTCCCCTCTGGAAACACCATATATTTT.

This clonotype appeared once. The junction shows a germline mismatch at one end, possibly a read error. This sequence joins TRBV10-1 and TRBJ1-2, with D unclear. Germline V gene lookup returns CDR1 WNHNN and CDR2 SYGVQD (reference sequence). The CDR3 covers 13 residues. The chain's CDR3 is CAISAQEGYGYTF. In DNA form, the CDR3 reads TGTGCCATCAGTGCCCAGGAAGGCTATGGCTACACCTTC.

The chain has TRBV20-1 and TRBJ2-1; TRBD1 agrees at 9 bases. The CDR3 length is 16 residues. Per germline, CDR1 DFQATT and CDR2 SNEGSKA (reference sequence). Trimming took 6 bases from V and 7 from J; bases not matched to a gene: 16. CDR3 DNA: TGCAGTGCCAGCTGTTCGGGACAGGGTAGTTGGAATGAGCAGTTCTTC. The encoded protein is CSASCSGQGSWNEQFF.

This clonotype came up many times. The V call is TRBV6-5, the J call TRBJ1-2, with 8 bases lining up with TRBD1. Trimming at V came to 3 bases and at J to 5 bases, leaving 11 bases not matched to a gene. The CDR3 sequence is 16 residues long. Germline loops: CDR1 MNHEY, CDR2 SVGAGI. The CDR3 protein is CASSYDRQGAGYGYTF. The CDR3 region has the DNA TGTGCCAGCAGTTATGACCGGCAGGGGGCAGGGTATGGCTACACCTTC.

The rearrangement joins TRBV10-3 to TRBJ2-1; D unclear. V lost 0 bases and J lost 0, with 9 bases in between. CDR3 length: 16 amino acids. CDR1 and CDR2 from the germline V gene are ENHRY and SYGVKD. CDR3 DNA sequence: TGTGCCATCAGTGAGTCCGCAACCCTCTCCTACAATGAGCAGTTCTTC. Amino acids: CAISESATLSYNEQFF.

This clonotype was seen repeatedly, ten times or more. This rearrangement joins TRBV9 to TRBJ2-7; weak D call: TRBD2 (7 bases). There are 15 residues in the CDR3. Germline V lookup: CDR1 SGDLS, CDR2 YYNGEE. V was pared by 3 bases and J by 0 bases, with 13 bases between. CDR3 bases: TGTGCCAGCAGCGAGGGGGGGGACTACTCCTACGAGCAGTACTTC. Translation: CASSEGGDYSYEQYF.

The chain links TRBV6-1 to TRBJ2-5, with 7 bases matching TRBD1. The junction had 4 bases not matched to a gene; V was cut back by 6 bases and J by 0 bases. CDR1 MNHNS and CDR2 SASEGT come from the germline V gene. CDR3 length: 14 residues. Here the CDR3 DNA reads TGTGCCAGCAGCTGGGACAGCAACCAAGAGACCCAGTACTTC. Its translation is CASSWDSNQETQYF.

Only one count was recorded for this clonotype. This chain uses TRBV7-7 with TRBJ2-1, with a tentative D call TRBD2 (6 bases). Trimming took 4 bases from V and 8 from J, leaving 18 bases between them. Germline lookup yields CDR1 SSHAT and CDR2 FNYEAQ (reference sequence). This CDR3 has 15 amino acids. The CDR3 bases are TGTGCCAGCAGCTCCACTCGGGGAGGCGGGGATGAGCAGTTCTTC. Its translation is CASSSTRGGGDEQFF.

The chain employs TRBV11-1 and TRBJ2-3; 12 bases map to TRBD2. The germline gives CDR1 SGHAT, CDR2 FQDESV (reference sequence). Germline trimming cut 8 bases from V and 5 bases from J; bases unmatched to any gene: 8. This CDR3 is 15 amino acids long. CDR3 DNA sequence: TGTGCCAGCTGTCTAGCGGGAGGGGCTCAAGATACGCAGTATTTT. This sequence encodes CASCLAGGAQDTQYF.

About this clonotype itself: Without the conserved terminal phenylalanine or tryptophan, this CDR3 likely stems from a read error. The chain has TRBV4-2 and TRBJ2-7; no clear D. CDR1 and CDR2 (germline): LGHNA, YNFKEQ. V shed 1 base and J shed 4 bases, with 8 bases lying between them. This CDR3 is 13 amino acids long. The CDR3 sequence: CASSQVPEYEQYS. Written as DNA, the CDR3 is TGTGCCAGCAGCCAAGTTCCCGAGTACGAGCAGTACTCC.

The chain couples TRBV7-3 to TRBJ2-1, with D perhaps being TRBD1 or TRBD2 (7 bases each). The CDR3 spans 15 residues. Trimming pared 5 bases from V and 8 bases from J, leaving 19 bases between. Germline V gives CDR1 SGHTA, CDR2 FQGTGA. CDR3 residues: CASSGSGGGFHEQFF. The CDR3 region has the DNA TGTGCCAGCAGCGGATCAGGGGGGGGATTCCATGAGCAGTTCTTC.

The chain couples TRBV7-6 to TRBJ1-6; unclear D gene. Trimming pared 5 bases from V and 10 bases from J, leaving 15 bases between. The germline V gene encodes CDR1 SGHVS and CDR2 FNYEAQ. This CDR3 has 14 amino acids. The chain's CDR3 is CASSETWRESPLHF. CDR3 DNA: TGTGCCAGCAGCGAGACATGGAGAGAATCACCCCTCCACTTT.

This clonotype was found a few times. The chain is built from TRBV9 and TRBJ2-7, with D unclear. CDR3 size: 12 residues. Germline V lookup: CDR1 SGDLS, CDR2 YYNGEE. The V gene lost 4 bases and the J gene lost 5 bases, with 10 bases spanning the gap. CDR3 nucleotide sequence: TGTGCCAGCAGCTTAATTGGCCACGAGCAGTACTTC. Its protein product is CASSLIGHEQYF.

The sample holds a few counts of this clonotype. The rearrangement joins TRBV10-2 to TRBJ2-5, with TRBD2 matching over 7 bases. The CDR3 extends over 16 amino acids. V lost 2 bases, J lost 0 bases, and 6 bases stayed unmatched. CDR1 is WSHSY and CDR2 is SAAADI in the germline V gene. CDR3 coding DNA: TGCGCCAGCAGTGAGAACAGCGGGAACTACCAAGAGACCCAGTACTTC. Residues: CASSENSGNYQETQYF.

The gene calls are TRBV27 and TRBJ2-7, with TRBD1 identical over 8 bases. V trimming: 6 bases; J trimming: 3 bases; junction bases outside the gene matches: 7. CDR1 is MNHEY and CDR2 is SMNVEV in the germline V gene (reference sequence). This CDR3 has 14 residues. The CDR3 bases are TGTGCCAGCAGGGGGCAGGGGGCGGGCTACGAGCAGTACTTC. Translated: CASRGQGAGYEQYF.

J is TRBJ2-1 and V is TRBV11-1; D may match TRBD1 or TRBD2 (6 bases each). This CDR3 comprises 16 residues. Trimming removed 4 bases from V and 5 bases from J, with 18 bases in between. The germline gives CDR1 SGHAT, CDR2 FQDESV (reference sequence). CDR3 protein: CASSWLGQGRNNEQFF. CDR3 DNA sequence: TGTGCCAGCAGCTGGTTAGGGCAGGGGAGGAACAATGAGCAGTTCTTC.

The CDR3 sequence: CASHKGFSDGYTF. CDR3 bases: TGTGCCAGCCATAAAGGGTTTTCGGATGGCTACACCTTC. The chain carries TRBV2 and TRBJ1-2; no definite D call. This CDR3 is built from 13 residues. Germline V CDR1 and CDR2: SNHLY, FYNNEI. V lost 8 bases and J 6 bases, leaving 16 bases between the germline ends.

This clonotype turned up a few times. The rearrangement joins TRBV10-1 to TRBJ2-7; 10 positions agree with TRBD1. The ends lost 4 bases at V and 0 bases at J; junction bases unmatched: 9. The germline CDR1 and CDR2 sequences are WNHNN and SYGVQD (reference sequence). The CDR3 is 17 amino acids. The CDR3 DNA follows: TGCGCCAGCAGTGTCCGGGACAGGGGTCCCAGCTCCTACGAGCAGTACTTC. This codes for CASSVRDRGPSSYEQYF.

J is TRBJ2-1 and V is TRBV19, with TRBD1 matching 12 bases. The J segment lost 9 bases and the V segment lost 3 bases, leaving 15 bases of the junction unmatched. Germline V lookup: CDR1 LNHDA, CDR2 SQIVND (reference sequence). This CDR3 region has 18 residues. CDR3 in DNA: TGTGCCAGTAGTATCGGTCGGGGACGGGGGACAGGGGGCATTGAGCAGTTCTTC. Protein sequence: CASSIGRGRGTGGIEQFF.

This clonotype was seen repeatedly, ten times or more. The chain has TRBV19 and TRBJ1-6; the D gene is possibly TRBD1 (5 bases). CDR1 and CDR2 (germline): LNHDA, SQIVND (reference sequence). V was shortened by 7 bases and J by 7 bases, with 23 bases between the two germline ends. The CDR3 contains 17 residues. For the CDR3, the DNA is TGTGCCAGTAAAGGACTGTTTGGGGGTATCGAGAATTCACCCCTCCACTTT. Its protein is CASKGLFGGIENSPLHF.

The rearrangement uses TRBV7-7 and TRBJ2-7, with 9 nucleotides matching TRBD1. The ends lost 5 bases at V and 6 bases at J; junction bases unmatched: 8. In germline, CDR1 is SSHAT, CDR2 FNYEAQ (reference sequence). The CDR3 loop spans 14 amino acids. The CDR3 DNA follows: TGTGCCAGCAGCCACCCGGGACAGGGCCCCGAGCAGTACTTC. Residues: CASSHPGQGPEQYF. Based on the CDR3 plus reference TRBV7-7 and TRBJ2-7, the full variable domain is GAGVSQSPRYKVTKRGQDVTLRCDPISSHATLYWYQQALGQGPEFLTYFNYEAQPDKSGLPSDRFSAERPEGSISTLTIQRTEQRDSAMYRCASSHPGQGPEQYFGPGTRLTVT.

V is TRBV15 and J is TRBJ2-5; 7 nucleotides align to TRBD1. The CDR3 has 16 residues. The germline V gene has CDR1 LNHNV and CDR2 YYDKDF (reference sequence). V lost 3 bases to trimming and J lost 2 bases; unmatched junction nucleotides: 9. The CDR3 bases are TGTGCCACCAGCAGCATGAACAGGGGACAACAAGAGACCCAGTACTTC. It specifies CATSSMNRGQQETQYF.

The genes are TRBV24-1 and TRBJ2-3; either TRBD1 or TRBD2 may supply D (6 bases each). The germline V gene encodes CDR1 KGHDR and CDR2 SFDVKD. Deletions cut 7 bases from V and 2 bases from J, with 9 bases between. The CDR3 covers 13 residues. In DNA, the CDR3 is TGTGCCACCAGCAGGGGACTCACAGATACGCAGTATTTT. This sequence encodes CATSRGLTDTQYF.

This clonotype was detected a few times. The genes are TRBV29-1 and TRBJ2-3; 9 bases fit TRBD2. CDR1 SQVTM and CDR2 ANQGSEA come from the germline V gene. The CDR3 loop spans 15 amino acids. Trimming removed 6 bases from V and 5 bases from J; junction bases left unmatched: 12. CDR3 sequence (DNA): TGCAGCGTGACCAAGCGCGGGGGGGCCGAAGATACGCAGTATTTT. Protein: CSVTKRGGAEDTQYF.

Notes on this clonotype: The CDR3 does not end in the conserved phenylalanine or tryptophan, so this is likely a read error. The CDR3 region has the DNA TGCAGTCATCAGGGGGGAGAAGGACGGCCCCAAGCGGTACGCGAGCAGTACTCC. This translates into CSHQGGEGRPQAVREQYS. V gene TRBV20-1 combines with J gene TRBJ2-7, with D possibly being TRBD1 (7 bases). Trimming shortened V by 8 bases and J by 6 bases, and 35 bases separated the two germline ends. Germline V lookup: CDR1 DFQATT, CDR2 SNEGSKA (reference sequence). The CDR3 sequence is 18 residues long.

In this sample, this clonotype turned up a few times. The chain joins TRBV6-2 or TRBV6-3 to TRBJ2-5; TRBD2 agrees at 10 bases. Germline V lookup: CDR1 MNHEY, CDR2 SVGEGT. With 0 bases clipped from V and 2 bases from J, the junction kept 3 bases outside the gene matches. The CDR3 extends over 16 amino acids. The CDR3 region is CASSYSLAGGQETQYF. CDR3 sequence (DNA): TGTGCCAGCAGTTACTCGTTAGCGGGAGGTCAAGAGACCCAGTACTTC.

This rearrangement joins TRBV7-9 to TRBJ1-4; D unclear. The V end lost 8 bases, the J end lost 8 bases, and 15 bases lay between the germline ends. The CDR3 has 13 amino acids. Germline values: CDR1 SEHNR, CDR2 FQNEAQ (reference sequence). CDR3 coding DNA: TGTGCCAGCGACTACGGGCCTGAGGAAAAACTGTTTTTT. Its translation: CASDYGPEEKLFF.